This T cell receptor beta chain came from a study of human T cells and chemical hapten exposure. About the study: Doses of diphenylcyclopropenone went to the patients' scalps weekly throughout the approximately 25-week study. Alopecia areata, totalis or universalis affected patients, mainly female.

From germline, CDR1 is MNHEY and CDR2 SVGAGI. This CDR3 has 16 amino acids. Trimming took 6 bases from V and 0 from J; bases not matched to a gene: 5. Unique molecular identifiers were attached to individual cDNA molecules within the library. From the RACE reads, TCRdb called clonotypes with MiXCR, one entry per CDR3 protein. The sample records fewer than 400,000 distinct CDR3 sequences, about 7% being singletons. Time point in this sample: patch test 1, 2 weeks after DPC sensitization. As to treatment: therapeutic diphenylcyclopropenone sensitization with weekly scalp DPC. Alopecia patients deemed DPC-suitable, aged 18 to 70, excluding pregnancy. Ten or more counts support this clonotype.

The origin of this receptor is a woman younger than 35 with alopecia areata. Some clones in this sample may be carry-over from other donors' samples. This chain uses TRBV6-5 with TRBJ2-6; 7 nucleotides align to TRBD1. The input for sequencing was whole blood, taken in connection with sensitization to the hapten diphenylcyclopropenone (DPC). The CDR3 bases are TGTGCCAGCAGCCAAACAGGGGACTCTGGGGCCAACGTCCTGACTTTC. Protein product: CASSQTGDSGANVLTF.